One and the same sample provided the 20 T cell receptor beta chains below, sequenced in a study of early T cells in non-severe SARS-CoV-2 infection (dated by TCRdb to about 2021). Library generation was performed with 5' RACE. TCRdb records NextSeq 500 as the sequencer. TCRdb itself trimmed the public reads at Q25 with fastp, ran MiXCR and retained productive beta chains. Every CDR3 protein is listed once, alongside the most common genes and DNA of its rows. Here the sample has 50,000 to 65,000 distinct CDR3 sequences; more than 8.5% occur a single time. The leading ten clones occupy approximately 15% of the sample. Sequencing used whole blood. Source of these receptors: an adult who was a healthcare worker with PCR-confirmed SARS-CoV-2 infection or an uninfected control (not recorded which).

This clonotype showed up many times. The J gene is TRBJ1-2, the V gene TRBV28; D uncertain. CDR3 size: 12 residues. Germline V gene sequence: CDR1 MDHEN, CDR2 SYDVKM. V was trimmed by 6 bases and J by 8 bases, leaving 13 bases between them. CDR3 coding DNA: TGTGCCAGCAGGGCTGCGGAAAAAGGCTACACCTTC. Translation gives CASRAAEKGYTF.

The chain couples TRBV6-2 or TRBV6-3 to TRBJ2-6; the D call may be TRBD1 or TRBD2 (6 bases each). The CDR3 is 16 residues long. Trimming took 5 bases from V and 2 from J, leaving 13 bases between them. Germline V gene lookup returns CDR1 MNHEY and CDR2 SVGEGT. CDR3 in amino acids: CASSLPGGTGANVLTF. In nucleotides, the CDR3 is TGTGCCAGCAGTCTCCCCGGGGGCACTGGGGCCAACGTCCTGACTTTC.

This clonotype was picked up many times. This chain's CDR3 is CASGPSFNSPLHF. The CDR3, as DNA: TGTGCTAGTGGCCCCTCATTTAATTCACCCCTCCACTTT. The chain carries TRBV12-5 and TRBJ1-6; D is undetermined. This CDR3 region has 13 residues. Per germline, CDR1 LGHNT and CDR2 FRNRAP. V was trimmed by 6 bases and J by 6 bases, leaving 9 bases between them.

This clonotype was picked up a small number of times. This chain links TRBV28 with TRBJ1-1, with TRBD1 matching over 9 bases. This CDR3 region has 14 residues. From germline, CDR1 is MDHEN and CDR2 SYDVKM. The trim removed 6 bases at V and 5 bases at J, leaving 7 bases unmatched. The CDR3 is CASRSGQGMTEAFF. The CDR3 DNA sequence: TGTGCCAGCAGGTCGGGACAGGGAATGACTGAAGCTTTCTTT. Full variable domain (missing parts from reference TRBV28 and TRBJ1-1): DVKVTQSSRYLVKRTGEKVFLECVQDMDHENMFWYRQDPGLGLRLIYFSYDVKMKEKGDIPEGYSVSREKKERFSLILESASTNQTSMYLCASRSGQGMTEAFFGQGTRLTVV.

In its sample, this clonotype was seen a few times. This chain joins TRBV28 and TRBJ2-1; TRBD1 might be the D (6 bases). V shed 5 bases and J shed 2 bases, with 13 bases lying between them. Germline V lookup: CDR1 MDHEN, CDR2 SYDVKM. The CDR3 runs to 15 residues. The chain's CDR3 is CASSPRQAPYNEQFF. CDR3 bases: TGTGCCAGCAGTCCCCGACAGGCCCCCTACAATGAGCAGTTCTTC.

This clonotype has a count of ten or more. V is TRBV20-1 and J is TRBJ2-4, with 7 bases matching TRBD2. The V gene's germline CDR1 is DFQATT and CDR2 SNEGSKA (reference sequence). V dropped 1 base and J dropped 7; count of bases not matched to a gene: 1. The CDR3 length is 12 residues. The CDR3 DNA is TGCAGTGCTAGAGGGGAGGGGAACATTCAGTACTTC. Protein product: CSARGEGNIQYF.

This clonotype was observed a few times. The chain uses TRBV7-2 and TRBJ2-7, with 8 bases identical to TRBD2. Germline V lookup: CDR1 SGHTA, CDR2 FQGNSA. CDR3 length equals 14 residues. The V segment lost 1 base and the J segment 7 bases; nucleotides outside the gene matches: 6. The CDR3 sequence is CASSLGGTRSEQYF. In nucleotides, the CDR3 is TGTGCCAGCAGCTTAGGGGGGACTAGGTCTGAGCAGTACTTC.

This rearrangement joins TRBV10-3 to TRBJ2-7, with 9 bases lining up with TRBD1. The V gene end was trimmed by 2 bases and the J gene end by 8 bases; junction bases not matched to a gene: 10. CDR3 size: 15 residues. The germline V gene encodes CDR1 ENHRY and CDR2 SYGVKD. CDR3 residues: CAISEGQGPGFKQYF. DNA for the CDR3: TGTGCCATCAGTGAGGGACAGGGGCCCGGATTTAAGCAGTACTTC.

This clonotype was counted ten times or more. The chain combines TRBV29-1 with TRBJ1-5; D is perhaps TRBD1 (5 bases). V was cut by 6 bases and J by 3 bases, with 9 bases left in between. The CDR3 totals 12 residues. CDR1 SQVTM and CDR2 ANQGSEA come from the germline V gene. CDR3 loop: CSVGEFNQPQHF. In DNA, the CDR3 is TGCAGCGTAGGGGAATTCAATCAGCCCCAGCATTTT.

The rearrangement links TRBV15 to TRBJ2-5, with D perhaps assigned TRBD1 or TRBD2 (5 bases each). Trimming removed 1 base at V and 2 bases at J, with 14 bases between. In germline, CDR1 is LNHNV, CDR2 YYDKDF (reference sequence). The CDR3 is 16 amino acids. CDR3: CATSRGGRDGQETQYF. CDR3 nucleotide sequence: TGTGCCACCAGCAGAGGAGGTCGGGACGGACAAGAGACCCAGTACTTC.

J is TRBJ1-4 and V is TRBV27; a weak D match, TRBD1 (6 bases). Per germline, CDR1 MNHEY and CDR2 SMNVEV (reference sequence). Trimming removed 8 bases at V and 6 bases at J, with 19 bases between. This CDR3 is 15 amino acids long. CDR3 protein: CASGPWGGLDEKLFF. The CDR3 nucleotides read TGTGCCAGCGGACCTTGGGGGGGGCTGGATGAAAAACTGTTTTTT.

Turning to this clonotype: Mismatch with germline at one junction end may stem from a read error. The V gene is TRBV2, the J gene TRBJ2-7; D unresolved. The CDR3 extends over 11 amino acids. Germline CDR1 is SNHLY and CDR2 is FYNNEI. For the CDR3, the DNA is TGTGCCAGCAGTGAATCGAGACATACCAACTTC. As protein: CASSESRHTNF.

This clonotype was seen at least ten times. The CDR3 DNA follows: TGCGCCAGCAGCCAGACTCCCGGTAGCGGGAGTCTGTGGGATACGCAGTATTTT. Encoded protein: CASSQTPGSGSLWDTQYF. The chain combines TRBV4-1 with TRBJ2-3, with 9 bases matching TRBD2. This CDR3 has 18 residues. Trimming removed 3 bases from V and 6 bases from J; junction bases left unmatched: 16. Looked up from germline, CDR1 is MGHRA and CDR2 is YSYEKL.

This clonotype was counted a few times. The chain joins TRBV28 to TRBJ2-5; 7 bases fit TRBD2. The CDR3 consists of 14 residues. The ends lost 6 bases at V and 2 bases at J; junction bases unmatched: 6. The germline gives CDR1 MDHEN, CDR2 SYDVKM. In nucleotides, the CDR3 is TGTGCCAGCAGGGACCCGGGACTACAAGAGACCCAGTACTTC. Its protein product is CASRDPGLQETQYF.

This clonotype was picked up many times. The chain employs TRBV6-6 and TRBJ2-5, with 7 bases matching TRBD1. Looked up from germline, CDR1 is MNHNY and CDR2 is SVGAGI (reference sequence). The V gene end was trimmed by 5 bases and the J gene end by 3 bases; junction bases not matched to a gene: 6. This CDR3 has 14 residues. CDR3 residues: CASSDPGGEETQYF. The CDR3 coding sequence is TGTGCCAGCAGTGACCCAGGGGGTGAAGAGACCCAGTACTTC.

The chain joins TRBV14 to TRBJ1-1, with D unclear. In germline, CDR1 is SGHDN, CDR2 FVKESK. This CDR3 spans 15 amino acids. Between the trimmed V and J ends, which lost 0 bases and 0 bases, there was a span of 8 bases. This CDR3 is CASSQDHRMNTEAFF. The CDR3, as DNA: TGTGCCAGCAGCCAAGATCACCGGATGAACACTGAAGCTTTCTTT.

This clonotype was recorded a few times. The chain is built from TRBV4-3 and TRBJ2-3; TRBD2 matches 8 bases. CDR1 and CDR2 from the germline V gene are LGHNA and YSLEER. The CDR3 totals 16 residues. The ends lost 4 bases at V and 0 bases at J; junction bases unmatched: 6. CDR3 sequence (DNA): TGCGCCAGCAGCCGAGTAGCGGGACCTAGCACAGATACGCAGTATTTT. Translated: CASSRVAGPSTDTQYF.

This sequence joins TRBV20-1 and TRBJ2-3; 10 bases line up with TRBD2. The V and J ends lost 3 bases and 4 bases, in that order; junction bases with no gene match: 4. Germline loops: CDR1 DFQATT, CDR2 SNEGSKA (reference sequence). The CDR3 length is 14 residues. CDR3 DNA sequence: TGCAGTGCTAGTACGCTAGCGGGAGCAGATACGCAGTATTTT. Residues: CSASTLAGADTQYF.

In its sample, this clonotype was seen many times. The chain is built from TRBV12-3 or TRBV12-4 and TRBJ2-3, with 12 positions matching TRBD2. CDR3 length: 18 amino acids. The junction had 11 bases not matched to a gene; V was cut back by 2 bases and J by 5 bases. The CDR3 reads CASSLFMLAGGPRDTQYF. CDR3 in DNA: TGTGCCAGCAGTTTATTTATGCTAGCGGGAGGGCCGAGAGATACGCAGTATTTT.

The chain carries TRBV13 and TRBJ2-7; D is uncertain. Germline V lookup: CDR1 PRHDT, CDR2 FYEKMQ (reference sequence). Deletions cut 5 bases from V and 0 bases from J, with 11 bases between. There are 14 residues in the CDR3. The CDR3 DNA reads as TGTGCCAGCAGCCGCTACACTAACTCCTACGAGCAGTACTTC. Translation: CASSRYTNSYEQYF.